This TCR beta chain stems from a study of tumor and adjacent non-tumor tissue in lung cancer. At the level of the study: There were about twelve adenocarcinoma, a couple of squamous cell carcinoma and 1 small cell lung cancer cases. Study-wide results and caveats: Tumor tissue had significantly higher TCR diversity than normal lung.

This clonotype turned up a few times. The antigen is undetermined. The library came from three nested PCR rounds adapted from ARM-PCR protocols. TCRdb re-derived calls from the multiplex PCR reads in MiXCR, one entry per CDR3 protein. The sample carries 45,000 or so distinct CDR3 sequences, around 67% recorded once. No cell sorting was done before RNA was extracted from the tissue. The normal lung tissue was taken more than 3 cm from the tumor edge. Germline V gene lookup returns CDR1 MNHNY and CDR2 SVGAGI (reference sequence). The CDR3 runs to 12 residues. V lost 6 bases and J lost 7, with 10 bases in between.

V usage is TRBV6-6 and J usage is TRBJ1-5; D is unresolved. This TCR was recovered from a woman between 40 and 50 years old with non-small cell lung cancer. Sequencing was performed on distant non-tumor lung tissue. In DNA, the CDR3 is TGTGCCAGCAGACAGTATGGGCAGCCCCAGCATTTT. It yields the protein CASRQYGQPQHF.